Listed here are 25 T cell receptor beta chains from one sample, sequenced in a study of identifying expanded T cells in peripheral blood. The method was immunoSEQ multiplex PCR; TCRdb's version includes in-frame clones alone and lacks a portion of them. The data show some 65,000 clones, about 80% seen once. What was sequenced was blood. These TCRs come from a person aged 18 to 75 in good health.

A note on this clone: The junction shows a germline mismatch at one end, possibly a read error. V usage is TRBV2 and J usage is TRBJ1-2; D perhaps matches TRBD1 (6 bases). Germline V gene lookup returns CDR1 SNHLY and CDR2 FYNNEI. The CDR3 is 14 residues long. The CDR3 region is CAGSERPGAYGYTF. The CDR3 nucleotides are TGTGCCGGCAGTGAGAGACCGGGGGCATATGGCTACACCTTC.

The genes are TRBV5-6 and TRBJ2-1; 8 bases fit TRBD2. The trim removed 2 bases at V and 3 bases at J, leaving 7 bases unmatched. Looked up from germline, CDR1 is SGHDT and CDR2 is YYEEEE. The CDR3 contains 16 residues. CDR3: CASSLRLAGNYNEQFF. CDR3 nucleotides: TGTGCCAGCAGCTTAAGGCTAGCGGGCAACTACAATGAGCAGTTCTTC.

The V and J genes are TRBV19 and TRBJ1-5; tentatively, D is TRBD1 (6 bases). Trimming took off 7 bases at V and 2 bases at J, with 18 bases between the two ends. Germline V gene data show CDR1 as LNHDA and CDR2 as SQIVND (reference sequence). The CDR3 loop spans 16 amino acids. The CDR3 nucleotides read TGTGCCAGTAATCCGGGTTCAGGGGTCGGCAATCAGCCCCAGCATTTT. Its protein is CASNPGSGVGNQPQHF.

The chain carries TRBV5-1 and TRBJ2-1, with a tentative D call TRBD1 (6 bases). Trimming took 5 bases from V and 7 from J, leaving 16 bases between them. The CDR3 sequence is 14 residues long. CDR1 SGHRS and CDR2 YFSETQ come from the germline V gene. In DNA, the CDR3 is TGCGCCAGCAGAGTTGTGGGGGCTGGTAATGAGCAGTTCTTC. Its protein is CASRVVGAGNEQFF.

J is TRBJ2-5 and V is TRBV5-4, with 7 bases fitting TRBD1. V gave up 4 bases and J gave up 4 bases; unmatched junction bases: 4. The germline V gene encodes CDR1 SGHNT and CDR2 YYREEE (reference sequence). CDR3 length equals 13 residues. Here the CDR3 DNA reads TGTGCCAGCAGCCCCGGACAGGTAGAGACCCAGTACTTC. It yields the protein CASSPGQVETQYF.

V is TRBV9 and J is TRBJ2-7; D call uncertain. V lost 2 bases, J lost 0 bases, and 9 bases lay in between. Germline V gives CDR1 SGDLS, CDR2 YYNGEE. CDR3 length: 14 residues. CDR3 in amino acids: CASSVTADSYEQYF. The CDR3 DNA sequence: TGTGCCAGCAGCGTTACGGCCGACTCCTACGAGCAGTACTTC. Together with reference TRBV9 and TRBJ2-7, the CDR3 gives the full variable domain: DSGVTQTPKHLITATGQRVTLRCSPRSGDLSVYWYQQSLDQGLQFLIQYYNGEERAKGNILERFSAQQFPDLHSELNLSSLELGDSALYFCASSVTADSYEQYFGPGTRLTVT.

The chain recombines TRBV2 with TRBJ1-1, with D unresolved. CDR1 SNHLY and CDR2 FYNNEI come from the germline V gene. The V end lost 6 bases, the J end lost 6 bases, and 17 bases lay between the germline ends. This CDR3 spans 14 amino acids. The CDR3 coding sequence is TGTGCCAGCAGGGGCTCCAAGGGAGGCGCTGAAGCTTTCTTT. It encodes CASRGSKGGAEAFF.

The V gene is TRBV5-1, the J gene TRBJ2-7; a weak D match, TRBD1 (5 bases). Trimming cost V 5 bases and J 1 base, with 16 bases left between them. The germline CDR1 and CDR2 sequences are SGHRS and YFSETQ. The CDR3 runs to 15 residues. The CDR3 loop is CASRLGLQASYEQYV. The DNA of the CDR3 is TGCGCCAGCAGACTTGGGTTACAGGCGTCCTACGAGCAGTACGTC.

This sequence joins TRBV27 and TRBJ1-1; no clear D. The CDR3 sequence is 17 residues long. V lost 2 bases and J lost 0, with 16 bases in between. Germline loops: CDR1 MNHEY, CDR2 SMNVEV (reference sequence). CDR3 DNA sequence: TGTGCCAGCAGTTTAAAGGTTAGCAGGACCCTGAACACTGAAGCTTTCTTT. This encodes CASSLKVSRTLNTEAFF.

CDR3 in amino acids: CASKQGPNYGYTF. DNA for the CDR3: TGTGCCAGCAAACAGGGACCTAACTATGGCTACACCTTC. The chain couples TRBV25-1 to TRBJ1-2; D might be TRBD1 (6 bases). CDR1 and CDR2 (germline): MGHDK, SYGVNS. Trimming removed 7 bases at V and 0 bases at J, with 9 bases between. The CDR3 contains 13 residues.

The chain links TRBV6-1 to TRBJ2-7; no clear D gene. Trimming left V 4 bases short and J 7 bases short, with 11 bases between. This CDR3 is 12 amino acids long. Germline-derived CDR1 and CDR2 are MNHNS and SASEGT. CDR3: CASSVSRLEQYV. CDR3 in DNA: TGTGCCAGCAGTGTGAGCAGACTTGAGCAGTACGTC.

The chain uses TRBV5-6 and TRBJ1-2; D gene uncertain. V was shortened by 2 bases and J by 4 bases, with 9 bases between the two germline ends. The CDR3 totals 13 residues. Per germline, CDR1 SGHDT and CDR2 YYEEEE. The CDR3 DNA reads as TGTGCCAGCAGCTTTGGTTGGCTCTATGGCTACACCTTC. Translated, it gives CASSFGWLYGYTF. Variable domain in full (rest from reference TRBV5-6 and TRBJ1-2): DAGVTQSPTHLIKTRGQQVTLRCSPKSGHDTVSWYQQALGQGPQFIFQYYEEEERQRGNFPDRFSGHQFPNYSSELNVNALLLGDSALYLCASSFGWLYGYTFGSGTRLTVV.

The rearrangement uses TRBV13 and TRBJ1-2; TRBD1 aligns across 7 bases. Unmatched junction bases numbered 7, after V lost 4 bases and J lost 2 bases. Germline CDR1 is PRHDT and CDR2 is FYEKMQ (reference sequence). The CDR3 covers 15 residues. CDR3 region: CASSSQRDRNYGYTF. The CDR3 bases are TGTGCCAGCAGCTCCCAACGGGACAGAAACTATGGCTACACCTTC.

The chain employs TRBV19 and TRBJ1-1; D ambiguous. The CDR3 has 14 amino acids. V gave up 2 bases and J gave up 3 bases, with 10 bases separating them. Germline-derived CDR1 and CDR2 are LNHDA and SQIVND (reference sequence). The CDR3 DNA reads TGTGCCAGTAGTATATGGGGTTCGGACACTGAAGCTTTCTTT. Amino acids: CASSIWGSDTEAFF.

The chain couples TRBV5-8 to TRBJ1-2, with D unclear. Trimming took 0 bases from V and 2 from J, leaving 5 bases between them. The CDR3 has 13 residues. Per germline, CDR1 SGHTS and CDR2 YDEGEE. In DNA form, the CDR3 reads TGTGCCAGCAGCTTGGGGAAAAACTATGGCTACACCTTC. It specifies CASSLGKNYGYTF.

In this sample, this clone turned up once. The CDR3 reads CASSPSGVDGYTF. Written as DNA, the CDR3 is TGTGCCAGCTCACCCTCGGGAGTAGACGGCTACACCTTC. The chain uses TRBV18 and TRBJ1-2; D unresolved. Trimming took off 3 bases at V and 8 bases at J, with 13 bases between the two ends. The CDR3 length is 13 residues. Germline CDR1 KGHSH, CDR2 LQKENI.

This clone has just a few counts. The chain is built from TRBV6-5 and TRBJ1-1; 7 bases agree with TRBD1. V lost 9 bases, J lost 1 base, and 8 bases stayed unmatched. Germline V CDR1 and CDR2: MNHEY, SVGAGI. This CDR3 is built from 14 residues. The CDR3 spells CARTGQGGNTEAFF. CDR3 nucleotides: TGTGCCAGAACCGGGCAGGGGGGGAACACTGAAGCTTTCTTT.

The CDR3 DNA follows: TGCAGTGCTGGAAGGGCGCAGGAAGCTTTCTTT. This gives the protein CSAGRAQEAFF. The chain couples TRBV20-1 to TRBJ1-1; no reliable D call. The CDR3 extends over 11 amino acids. V dropped 5 bases and J dropped 8 bases, with 12 bases sitting between them. CDR1 DFQATT and CDR2 SNEGSKA come from the germline V gene (reference sequence).

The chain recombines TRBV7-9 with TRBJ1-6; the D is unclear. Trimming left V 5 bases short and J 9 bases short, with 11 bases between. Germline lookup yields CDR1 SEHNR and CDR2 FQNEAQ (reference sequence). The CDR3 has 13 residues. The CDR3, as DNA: TGTGCCAGCAGCAGCGACGCGCCTTCACCCCTCCACTTT. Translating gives CASSSDAPSPLHF.

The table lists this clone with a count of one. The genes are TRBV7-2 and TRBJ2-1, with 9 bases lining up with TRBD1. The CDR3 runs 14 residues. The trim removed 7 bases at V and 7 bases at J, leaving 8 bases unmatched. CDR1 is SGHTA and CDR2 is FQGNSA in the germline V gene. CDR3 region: CASTRDRARNEQFF. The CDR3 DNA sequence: TGTGCCAGCACCCGGGACAGGGCGAGGAATGAGCAGTTCTTC.

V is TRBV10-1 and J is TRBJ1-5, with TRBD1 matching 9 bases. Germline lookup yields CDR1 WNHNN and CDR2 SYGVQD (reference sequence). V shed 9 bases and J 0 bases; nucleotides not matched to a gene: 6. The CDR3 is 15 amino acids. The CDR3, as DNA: TGCGCCAGAAAGGACAGGGGATATAGCAATCAGCCCCAGCATTTT. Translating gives CARKDRGYSNQPQHF.

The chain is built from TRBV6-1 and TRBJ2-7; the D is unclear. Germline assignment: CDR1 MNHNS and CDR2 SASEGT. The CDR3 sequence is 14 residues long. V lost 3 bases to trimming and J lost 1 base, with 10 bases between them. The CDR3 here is CASSEQVRSYEQYF. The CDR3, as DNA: TGTGCCAGCAGTGAGCAGGTTAGATCCTACGAGCAGTACTTC.

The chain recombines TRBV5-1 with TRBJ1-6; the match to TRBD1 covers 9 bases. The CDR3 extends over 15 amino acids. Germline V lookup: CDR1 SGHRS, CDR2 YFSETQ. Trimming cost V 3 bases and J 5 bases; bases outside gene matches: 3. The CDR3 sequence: CASSSGTGNNSPLHF. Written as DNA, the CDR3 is TGCGCCAGCAGCTCAGGGACAGGGAATAATTCACCCCTCCACTTT.

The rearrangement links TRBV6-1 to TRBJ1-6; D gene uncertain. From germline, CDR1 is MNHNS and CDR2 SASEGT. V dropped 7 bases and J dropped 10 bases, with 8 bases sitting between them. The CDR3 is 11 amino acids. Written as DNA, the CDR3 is TGTGCCAGCACTAACGGGTCACCCCTCCACTTT. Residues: CASTNGSPLHF.

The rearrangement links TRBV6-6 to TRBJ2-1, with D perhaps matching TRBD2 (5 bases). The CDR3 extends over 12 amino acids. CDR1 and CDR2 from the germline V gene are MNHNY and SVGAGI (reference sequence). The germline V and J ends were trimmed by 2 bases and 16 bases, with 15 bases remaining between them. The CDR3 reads CASSYPASSCFF. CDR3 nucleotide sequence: TGTGCCAGCAGTTACCCGGCCTCTAGCTGTTTCTTC.